This TCR beta chain originates from a study of T cell responses to AZD1222 COVID-19 vaccine. About this clone: What it binds is not known. The sample contains more than one DNA sequence encoding this CDR3.

Trimming removed 3 bases at V and 1 base at J, with 3 bases between. This CDR3 is 11 amino acids long. CDR1 and CDR2 (germline): DFQATT, SNEGSKA (reference sequence). Overall study results and limits: The study found Spike-specific TCR breadth and depth rose after two AZD1222 doses.

Libraries were prepared by immunoSEQ multiplex PCR; TCRdb keeps only in-frame clonotypes and omits some of them. In the table there are 140,000 to 150,000 clones, more than 85% of which are singletons. This sample comprised peripheral blood, obtained on day 0 of AZD1222 vaccination. The chain uses TRBV20-1 and TRBJ1-2, with D hard to call. This sequence originates from an adult in good health. CDR3 amino acids: CSASDNYGYTF. The CDR3 DNA is TGCAGTGCTAGTGATAACTATGGCTACACCTTC.